One and the same sample provided the 9 T cell receptor beta chains below, sequenced in a study of CD8 T cells in ankylosing spondylitis. A single record per CDR3 protein comes from TCRdb applying MiXCR to the 5' RACE reads. Of approximately 240,000 distinct CDR3 sequences in the sample, over 9.5% were seen once. Sequenced material: blood, either unsorted or a sorted T cell fraction (not recorded which). The receptors shown here come from a male donor with ankylosing spondylitis or in good health (not recorded which).

V is TRBV30 and J is TRBJ2-1; D call uncertain. The CDR3 sequence is 13 residues long. V was cut by 0 bases and J by 4 bases, with 7 bases left in between. CDR1 and CDR2 (germline): GTSNPN, SVGIG (reference sequence). The CDR3 DNA reads as TGTGCCTGGAGTGTAAATAAGTACAATGAGCAGTTCTTC. As protein: CAWSVNKYNEQFF.

This clonotype has just a few counts. The rearrangement joins TRBV21-1 to TRBJ2-5; the table's TRBD2 call for D was not verified on the DNA. TRBV21-1 is flagged as a pseudogene. The CDR3 spans 14 residues. The CDR3 here is CASSKGEGQRAQYF. CDR3 in DNA: TGTGCCAGCAGCAAAGGGGAGGGGCAGCGGGCCCAGTACTTC.

With respect to this clonotype: Possible read error: a much larger clone is one base away. The rearrangement links TRBV5-1 to TRBJ1-1, with D tentatively TRBD1 (6 bases). CDR1 is SGHRS, CDR2 YFSETQ, per germline. The CDR3 has 14 residues. Trimming shortened V by 4 bases and J by 4 bases, and 14 bases separated the two germline ends. The CDR3 nucleotides are TGCGCCAGCAGCGGGGAGGGGGGGACCACTGAAGCTTTCTTT. Amino acid sequence: CASSGEGGTTEAFF.

About this clonotype itself: Germline is not matched at one junction end, which may reflect a read error. The chain joins TRBV9 to TRBJ2-1; D gene unclear. In germline, CDR1 is SGDLS, CDR2 YYNGEE. CDR3 size: 15 residues. The CDR3, as DNA: TGTACCAGCAGCCTAGGCACTGGCGGAGAGAATGAGCAGTTCTTC. Protein: CTSSLGTGGENEQFF.

This clonotype was observed at least ten times. Just one base apart from a much larger clone, this may be a read error. The V and J genes are TRBV12-3 or TRBV12-4 and TRBJ2-7; D gene ambiguous. This CDR3 comprises 12 residues. Trimming removed 3 bases from V and 3 bases from J, with 6 bases in between. The CDR3: CASSFQDYEQYF. CDR3 nucleotides: TGTGCCAGCAGTTTTCAGGACTACGAGCAGTACTTC.

This clonotype was detected many times. A much more abundant neighbour one base away suggests this may be a read error. The chain uses TRBV20-1 and TRBJ1-1; weak D call: TRBD1 (5 bases). The ends were cut back, 1 base at V and 3 bases at J, with 6 bases in the middle. Per germline, CDR1 DFQATT and CDR2 SNEGSKA (reference sequence). This CDR3 has 12 amino acids. Here the CDR3 DNA reads TGCAGTGCTAGAGCCAGGGACACTGAAGCTTTCTTT. This gives the protein CSARARDTEAFF.

The chain combines TRBV30 with TRBJ2-7; no definite D call. The CDR3 covers 12 residues. Germline V gives CDR1 GTSNPN, CDR2 SVGIG (reference sequence). Trimming took 0 bases from V and 4 from J, leaving 7 bases between them. The CDR3, as DNA: TGTGCCTGGAGTGTGGGCCATTACGAGCAGTACTTC. Encoded protein: CAWSVGHYEQYF. Supplemented by reference TRBV30 and TRBJ2-7, the full variable domain reads SQTIHQWPATLVQPVGSPLSLECTVEGTSNPNLYWYRQAAGRGLQLLFYSVGIGQISSEVPQNLSASRPQDRQFILSSKKLLLSDSGFYLCAWSVGHYEQYFGPGTRLTVT.

There are many counts of this clonotype. The CDR3 DNA is TGTGCCAGCAGTTACGGAGGGGGGGCCCCGGGAGCCGGGGAGCTGTTTTTT. Protein sequence: CASSYGGGAPGAGELFF. The chain carries TRBV6-5 and TRBJ2-2; tentative D call: TRBD2 (7 bases). Germline V CDR1 and CDR2: MNHEY, SVGAGI. The V gene lost 2 bases and the J gene lost 6 bases, with 19 bases spanning the gap. The CDR3 is made up of 17 amino acids.

This clonotype was counted ten times or more. This rearrangement joins TRBV12-3 or TRBV12-4 to TRBJ2-7; TRBD2 matches 11 bases. The trim removed 5 bases at V and 7 bases at J, leaving 10 bases unmatched. The CDR3 runs to 15 residues. CDR3 sequence (DNA): TGTGCCAGCAGTCCTACGGGACTAGCGGTTTTGGAGCAGTACTTC. Residues: CASSPTGLAVLEQYF.